This is a list of T cell receptor beta chains from one sample in a study of T cell repertoires in cytomegalovirus infection. TCRdb independently ran MiXCR on the reads; one entry per CDR3 protein. The sample lists fewer than 700,000 distinct CDR3 sequences; less than 25% were seen once. Sequencing used CD8+ T cells from PBMCs. The receptors derive from a human donor in good health (CMV status not recorded). Some clones in this sample may be carry-over from other donors' samples. The CDR3 runs from the conserved cysteine through the conserved F or W.

TRBV7-9	TRBJ2-7	CASGWGPDAQNSYEQYF
TRBV6-2/TRBV6-3	TRBJ2-5	CASSGFRRQETQYF
TRBV28	TRBJ2-3	CASSFNRGGDTQYF
TRBV7-7	TRBJ2-3	CASSSGLAGMNPDTQYF
TRBV15	TRBJ2-2	CATSDTGYTGELFF
TRBV7-3	TRBJ2-3	CASSLLGAGGDTQYF
TRBV7-2	TRBJ2-5	CASSSGERGYQETQYF
TRBV28	TRBJ1-5	CASSVAEDRGNQPQHF
TRBV10-2	TRBJ2-1	CASKERGTYNEQFF
TRBV7-2	TRBJ1-5	CASSLEGQSLNQPQHF
TRBV20-1	TRBJ1-1	CSAPTGSEAFF
TRBV29-1	TRBJ2-2	CSAWDQGNTGELFF
TRBV7-2	TRBJ2-7	CASSLGRGADEQYF
TRBV6-2/TRBV6-3	TRBJ2-3	CASTQLGSTDTQYF
TRBV5-1	TRBJ2-1	CASRFNGGIGEQFF
TRBV11-2	TRBJ2-1	CASSLEETSGYNEQFF
TRBV29-1	TRBJ1-1	CSAGEGNTEAFF
TRBV4-3	TRBJ2-3	CASSHVTGRSTDTQYF
TRBV25-1	TRBJ2-1	CASSEQGMISYNEQFF
TRBV6-1	TRBJ2-7	CASSGSGGSYEQYF
TRBV20-1	-	CSARGGVNQPQYF
TRBV11-2	TRBJ1-4	CASSLDPTGVGLFF
TRBV7-9	TRBJ2-7	CASSPLGGADDEQYF
TRBV12-3/TRBV12-4	TRBJ2-7	CASSPVGDDYEQYF
TRBV5-6	TRBJ2-3	CASSTDKVGEDTQYF
TRBV29-1	TRBJ2-3	CSGGGWAYHGGTDTQYF
TRBV6-2/TRBV6-3	TRBJ2-1	CASSSTQGLAYNEQFF
TRBV7-9	TRBJ2-1	CSSSYNEQFF